This TCR beta chain appears in the sequencing data of a study of T-cell reconstitution after alpha-beta-depleted transplantation in children. The authors prepared the TCRbeta library with unique molecular identifiers. TCRdb used MiXCR to reprocess the PCR reads, holding one entry per CDR3 protein. The data show 500,000 to 650,000 distinct CDR3 sequences, approximately 10% seen once. The CDR3 spans 11 residues. Germline V CDR1 and CDR2: SQVTM, ANQGSEA. Trimming cost V 5 bases and J 6 bases, with 7 bases left between them. J is TRBJ2-2 and V is TRBV29-1; D remains unclear. The clonotype originates from a female patient aged 2 to 10 who had a stem cell transplant for aplastic anemia, so the T cells may come from the graft donor. The sequenced sample was PBMCs, mostly from graft donor cells, obtained 180 days after TCRalphabeta/CD19-depleted stem cell transplant. This CDR3 is CSVPGPGELFF. Written as DNA, the CDR3 is TGCAGCGTTCCCGGGCCCGGGGAGCTGTTTTTT.